The rows below give T cell receptor beta chains drawn from one sample of a study of blood T cell repertoires in COVID-19. Assay used: immunoSEQ multiplex PCR; TCRdb lists only in-frame clones, some missing. The table includes under 250,000 clones, about 80% detected once. Material: PBMCs or T cells enriched from blood (not recorded which). The receptor set was obtained from a man aged 60-69 years who had recovered from COVID-19. Each CDR3 is given with its conserved first and last residue. D genes are given only for firm matches. Not all rows give a size; the values are once, few, many and, for expanded clones, a class.

CDR3aa: CASSEGPGRGYTF
CDR3nt: TGTGCCAGCAGTGAAGGGCCAGGGCGGGGCTACACCTTC
v_gene: TRBV6-1
abundance: NA
j_gene: TRBJ1-2
d_gene: NA

CDR3aa: CASREGAGTEAFF
CDR3nt: TGCGCCAGCAGAGAGGGGGCAGGCACTGAAGCTTTCTTT
v_gene: TRBV10-2
abundance: NA
j_gene: TRBJ1-1
d_gene: TRBD1

CDR3aa: CASSPDRNQPQHF
CDR3nt: TGTGCCAGCAGTCCGGACAGAAATCAGCCCCAGCATTTT
v_gene: TRBV6-5
abundance: NA
j_gene: TRBJ1-5
d_gene: NA

CDR3aa: CASSERGDYGYTF
CDR3nt: TGTGCCAGCAGTGAACGCGGAGACTATGGCTACACCTTC
v_gene: TRBV6-1
abundance: NA
j_gene: TRBJ1-2
d_gene: NA

CDR3aa: CASSLTGQGIEQFF
CDR3nt: TGTGCCAGCAGCTTAACGGGACAGGGCATCGAGCAGTTCTTC
v_gene: TRBV7-3
abundance: NA
j_gene: TRBJ2-1
d_gene: TRBD1

CDR3aa: CASGPGLTGIQETQYF
CDR3nt: TGTGCTAGTGGTCCCGGATTGACAGGGATCCAAGAGACCCAGTACTTC
v_gene: TRBV12-5
abundance: NA
j_gene: TRBJ2-5
d_gene: TRBD1

CDR3aa: CASSPQQGAPDYGYTF
CDR3nt: TGTGCCAGCTCACCACAACAGGGGGCGCCGGACTATGGCTACACCTTC
v_gene: TRBV18
abundance: few
j_gene: TRBJ1-2
d_gene: TRBD1

CDR3aa: CASSSDLKLFF
CDR3nt: TGTGCCAGCAGCTCAGATCTAAAACTGTTTTTT
v_gene: TRBV11-3
abundance: few
j_gene: TRBJ1-4
d_gene: NA

CDR3aa: CASSLAGQGLNTEAFF
CDR3nt: TGCGCCAGCAGCTTGGCGGGACAGGGACTGAACACTGAAGCTTTCTTT
v_gene: TRBV5-1
abundance: NA
j_gene: TRBJ1-1
d_gene: TRBD1

CDR3aa: CASSNGPRLGGKGDEQYF
CDR3nt: TGTGCCAGCAGCAATGGCCCCAGGTTGGGGGGGAAAGGGGACGAGCAGTACTTC
v_gene: TRBV21-1
abundance: NA
j_gene: TRBJ2-7
d_gene: NA

CDR3aa: CASSQHRAGEKLFF
CDR3nt: TGCGCCAGCAGCCAACACAGGGCGGGCGAAAAACTGTTTTTT
v_gene: TRBV4-3
abundance: NA
j_gene: TRBJ1-4
d_gene: NA

CDR3aa: CASSPARGGVYGYTF
CDR3nt: TGTGCCAGCAGTCCAGCCCGGGGGGGTGTCTATGGCTACACCTTC
v_gene: TRBV2
abundance: NA
j_gene: TRBJ1-2
d_gene: NA

CDR3aa: CASSAGLAGGETQYF
CDR3nt: TGTGCCAGCAGCGCGGGACTAGCGGGGGGGGAGACCCAGTACTTC
v_gene: TRBV11-2
abundance: NA
j_gene: TRBJ2-5
d_gene: TRBD2

CDR3aa: CASSFGDYGTYEQYF
CDR3nt: TGCGCCAGCAGCTTCGGAGACTACGGAACCTACGAGCAGTACTTC
v_gene: TRBV5-1
abundance: NA
j_gene: TRBJ2-7
d_gene: NA